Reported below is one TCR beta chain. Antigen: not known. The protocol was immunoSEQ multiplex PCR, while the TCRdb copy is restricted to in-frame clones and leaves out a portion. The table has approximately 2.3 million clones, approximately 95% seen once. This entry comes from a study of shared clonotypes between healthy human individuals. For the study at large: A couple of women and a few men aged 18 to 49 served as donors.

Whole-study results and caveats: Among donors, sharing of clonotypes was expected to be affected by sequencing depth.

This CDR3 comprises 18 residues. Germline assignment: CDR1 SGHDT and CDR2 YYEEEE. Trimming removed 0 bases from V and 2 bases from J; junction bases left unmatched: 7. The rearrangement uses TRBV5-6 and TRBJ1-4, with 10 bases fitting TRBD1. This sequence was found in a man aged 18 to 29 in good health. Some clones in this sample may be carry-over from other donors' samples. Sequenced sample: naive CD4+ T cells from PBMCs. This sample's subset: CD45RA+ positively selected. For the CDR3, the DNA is TGTGCCAGCAGCTTGGCCCTACAGACAGGGGGCACTAATGAAAAACTGTTTTTT. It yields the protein CASSLALQTGGTNEKLFF.